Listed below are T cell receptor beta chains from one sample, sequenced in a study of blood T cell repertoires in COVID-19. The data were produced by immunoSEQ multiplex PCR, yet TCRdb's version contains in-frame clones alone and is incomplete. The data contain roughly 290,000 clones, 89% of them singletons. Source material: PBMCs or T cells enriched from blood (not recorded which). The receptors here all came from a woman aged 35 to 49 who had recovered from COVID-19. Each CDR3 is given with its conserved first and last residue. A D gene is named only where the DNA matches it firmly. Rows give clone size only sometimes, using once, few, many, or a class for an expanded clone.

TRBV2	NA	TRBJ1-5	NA	CASGLAERQPQHF	TGTGCCAGCGGCCTGGCAGAACGACAGCCCCAGCATTTT
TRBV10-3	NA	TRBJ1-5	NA	CAISESTGGNQPQHF	TGTGCCATCAGTGAGTCGACCGGGGGCAATCAGCCCCAGCATTTT
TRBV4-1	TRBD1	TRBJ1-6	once	CASKVSGTGDRSPLHF	TGCGCCAGCAAGGTCAGCGGGACAGGGGACAGATCACCCCTCCACTTT
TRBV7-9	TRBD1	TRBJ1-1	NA	CASSLQTGETEAFF	TGTGCCAGCAGCTTACAGACAGGGGAGACTGAAGCTTTCTTT
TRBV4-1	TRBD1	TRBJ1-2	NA	CASSQVPDRGDGYTF	TGCGCCAGCAGCCAAGTTCCAGACAGGGGCGATGGCTACACCTTC
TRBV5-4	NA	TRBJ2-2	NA	CASSLGGASAGELFF	TGTGCCAGCAGCTTGGGTGGGGCTAGCGCCGGGGAGCTGTTTTTT
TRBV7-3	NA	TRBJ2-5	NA	CASSSRNEDTQYF	TGTGCCAGCAGCTCTAGAAACGAAGATACCCAGTACTTC
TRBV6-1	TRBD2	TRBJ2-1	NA	CASSEDQVAGGNNEQFF	TGTGCCAGCAGTGAAGATCAGGTAGCGGGGGGCAACAATGAGCAGTTCTTC
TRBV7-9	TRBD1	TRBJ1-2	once	CASSPQGVYGYTF	TGTGCCAGCAGCCCGCAGGGGGTGTATGGCTACACCTTC
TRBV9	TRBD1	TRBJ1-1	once	CASSAGGQVNTEAFF	TGTGCCAGCAGCGCAGGAGGACAGGTGAACACTGAAGCTTTCTTT
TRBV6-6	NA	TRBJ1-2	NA	CASIRDNGGGYTF	TGTGCCAGCATTCGGGACAACGGAGGGGGCTACACCTTC
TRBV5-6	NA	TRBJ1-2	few	CASSLLGRTNYGYTF	TGTGCCAGCAGCTTACTGGGTCGGACAAACTATGGCTACACCTTC
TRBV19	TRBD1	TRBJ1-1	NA	CASSFTPGQGNTEAFF	TGTGCCAGTAGTTTCACGCCGGGACAGGGGAACACTGAAGCTTTCTTT
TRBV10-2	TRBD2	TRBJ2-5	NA	CASRLAGGRQETQYF	TGCGCCAGCAGATTAGCGGGGGGGCGTCAAGAGACCCAGTACTTC
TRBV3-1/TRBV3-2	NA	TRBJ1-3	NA	CASSQDGGVAGNTIYF	TGTGCCAGCAGCCAAGATGGGGGGGTCGCTGGAAACACCATATATTTT
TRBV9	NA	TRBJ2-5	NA	CASSVRGMETQYF	TGTGCCAGCAGCGTAAGGGGGATGGAGACCCAGTACTTC
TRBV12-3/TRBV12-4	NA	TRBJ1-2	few	CASRGGSNYGYTF	TGTGCCAGCCGTGGGGGGTCTAACTATGGCTACACCTTC
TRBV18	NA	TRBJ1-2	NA	CASSPKTGPFLSIGYTF	TGTGCCAGCTCACCAAAAACAGGGCCCTTTCTTAGTATCGGCTACACCTTC
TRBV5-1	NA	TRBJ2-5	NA	CASSLGTGPQETQYF	TGCGCCAGCAGCTTGGGAACAGGTCCTCAAGAGACCCAGTACTTC
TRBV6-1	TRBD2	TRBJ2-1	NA	CASSELSGRVIWNEQFF	TGTGCCAGCAGTGAATTGAGCGGGAGGGTTATTTGGAATGAGCAGTTCTTC
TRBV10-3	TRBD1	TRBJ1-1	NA	CAISEQLTGANTEAFF	TGTGCCATCAGCGAACAGCTCACAGGGGCGAACACTGAAGCTTTCTTT
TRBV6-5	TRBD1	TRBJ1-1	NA	CASSRTGKGNTEAFF	TGTGCCAGCAGTCGGACAGGGAAGGGAAACACTGAAGCTTTCTTT
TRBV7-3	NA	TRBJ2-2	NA	CASSPRSTGELFF	TGTGCCAGCAGCCCCCGTAGCACCGGGGAGCTGTTTTTT
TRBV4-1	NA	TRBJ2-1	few	CASSRTFSHEQFF	TGCGCCAGCAGCCGCACCTTTAGCCATGAGCAGTTCTTC
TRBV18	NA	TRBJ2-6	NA	CASSPPTAFRSTNVLTF	TGTGCCAGCTCACCACCAACAGCCTTCCGATCCACCAACGTCCTGACTTTC
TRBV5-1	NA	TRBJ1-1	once	CASSSQGGDPEAFF	TGCGCCAGCAGCTCACAGGGTGGGGACCCTGAAGCTTTCTTT
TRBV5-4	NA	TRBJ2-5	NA	CASSLRQLGETQYF	TGTGCCAGCAGCCTTCGACAGCTGGGGGAGACCCAGTACTTC
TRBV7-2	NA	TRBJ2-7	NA	CASSFSTGSYEQYF	TGTGCCAGCAGCTTTAGCACGGGTTCCTACGAGCAGTACTTC
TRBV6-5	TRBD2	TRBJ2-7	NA	CASSYSRGAYEQYF	TGTGCCAGCAGTTACTCGCGGGGGGCCTACGAGCAGTACTTC
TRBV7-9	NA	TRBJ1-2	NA	CATRPRGRGGYTF	TGTGCCACCCGCCCACGGGGCCGGGGGGGCTACACCTTC
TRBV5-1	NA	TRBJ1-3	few	CASSLGQNFPYSGNTIYF	TGCGCCAGCAGCTTGGGACAGAACTTTCCCTACTCTGGAAACACCATATATTTT
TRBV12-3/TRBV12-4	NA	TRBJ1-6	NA	CASSTRRIGALHF	TGTGCCAGCAGTACACGCCGGATAGGGGCCCTCCACTTT
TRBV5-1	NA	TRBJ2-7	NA	CASSMTTGTSLYEQYF	TGCGCCAGCAGCATGACAACCGGGACAAGCCTCTACGAGCAGTACTTC
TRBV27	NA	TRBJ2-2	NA	CASSFHGQSNTGELFF	TGTGCCAGCAGTTTTCACGGACAGTCGAACACCGGGGAGCTGTTTTTT
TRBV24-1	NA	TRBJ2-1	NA	CATSKGDSSYNEQFF	TGTGCCACCAGTAAGGGTGACAGCTCCTACAATGAGCAGTTCTTC
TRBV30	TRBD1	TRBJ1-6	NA	CAWRDRDRGTSPLHF	TGTGCCTGGAGGGACAGGGACAGGGGTACTTCACCCCTCCACTTT
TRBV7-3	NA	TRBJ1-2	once	CASSPAGANYGYTF	TGTGCCAGCAGCCCCGCCGGAGCTAACTATGGCTACACCTTC
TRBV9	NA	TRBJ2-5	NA	CASSPPGEQETQYF	TGTGCCAGCAGCCCACCGGGAGAACAAGAGACCCAGTACTTC
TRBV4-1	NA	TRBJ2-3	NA	CASTQGPGTDTQYF	TGCGCCAGCACCCAGGGGCCTGGCACAGATACGCAGTATTTT
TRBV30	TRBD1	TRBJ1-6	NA	CAWRGQGVSPLHF	TGTGCCTGGAGGGGCCAGGGGGTATCACCCCTCCACTTT
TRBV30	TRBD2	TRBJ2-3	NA	CAWSVRRTSGSTDTQYF	TGTGCCTGGAGTGTACGAAGAACTAGCGGGAGTACAGATACGCAGTATTTT
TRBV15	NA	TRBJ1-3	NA	CATRTFQDGNTIYF	TGTGCCACCAGAACATTCCAGGATGGAAACACCATATATTTT
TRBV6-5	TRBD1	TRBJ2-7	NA	CASMRAGQGVYEQYF	TGTGCCAGCATGCGCGCCGGCCAGGGGGTCTACGAGCAGTACTTC
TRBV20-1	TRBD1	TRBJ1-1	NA	CSASPARGDTEAFF	TGCAGTGCTAGTCCCGCCAGGGGGGACACTGAAGCTTTCTTT
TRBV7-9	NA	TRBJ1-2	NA	CASSSPDRNYGYTF	TGTGCCAGCAGCTCCCCCGACAGGAACTATGGCTACACCTTC
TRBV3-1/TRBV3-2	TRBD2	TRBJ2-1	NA	CASSLREGREFF	TGTGCCAGCAGCTTAAGGGAAGGGAGGGAGTTCTTC
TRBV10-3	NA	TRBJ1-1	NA	CAISESTVLNTEAFF	TGTGCCATCAGTGAGTCGACAGTTTTGAACACTGAAGCTTTCTTT
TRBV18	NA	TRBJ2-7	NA	CASSPSAGIYEQYF	TGTGCCAGCTCACCTTCGGCAGGGATCTACGAGCAGTACTTC
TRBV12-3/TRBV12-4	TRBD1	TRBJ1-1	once	CASSRDRAKAFF	TGTGCCAGCAGTAGAGACAGGGCAAAAGCTTTCTTT
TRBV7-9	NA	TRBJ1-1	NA	CASSSLMNTEAFF	TGTGCCAGCAGCTCCCTAATGAACACTGAAGCTTTCTTT
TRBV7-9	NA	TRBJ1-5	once	CASSPLINQPQHF	TGTGCCAGCAGCCCACTAATCAATCAGCCCCAGCATTTT
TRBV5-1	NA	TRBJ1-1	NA	CASSFSSGKGKNTEAFF	TGCGCCAGCAGCTTTTCATCAGGGAAGGGAAAGAACACTGAAGCTTTCTTT
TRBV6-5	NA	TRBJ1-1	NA	CASSLSTGLVGFF	TGTGCCAGCAGTTTATCGACAGGCCTAGTTGGGTTCTTT